Below, 2 T cell receptor beta chains from the same sample are listed, as sequenced in a study of T cells in Graves' hyperthyroidism and ophthalmopathy. TCR beta CDR3 region amplification was performed from RNA transcripts. First-round RT-PCR with HTBI primers amplified the TCR CDR3 region. TCRdb re-analysed the multiplex PCR reads in MiXCR, keeping a single row per CDR3 protein. Found here are about 200,000 distinct CDR3 sequences, about 15% of them singletons; the top ten hold around 52%. The material sequenced was blood. All receptors come from a woman aged 45-65 years with Graves' hyperthyroidism.

The chain links TRBV13 to TRBJ1-1, with a weak D call TRBD1 (5 bases). V dropped 0 bases and J dropped 0 bases, with 11 bases sitting between them. Germline V gene lookup returns CDR1 PRHDT and CDR2 FYEKMQ (reference sequence). The CDR3 consists of 16 residues. CDR3 sequence (DNA): TGTGCCAGCAGCTTAGGCCGCGGGGACGTGAACACTGAAGCTTTCTTT. It codes for CASSLGRGDVNTEAFF.

This clonotype was detected many times. The chain joins TRBV24-1 to TRBJ2-1, with 12 nucleotides matching TRBD2. The V gene's germline CDR1 is KGHDR and CDR2 SFDVKD. This CDR3 contains 16 residues. V lost 4 bases, J lost 6 bases, and 6 bases stayed unmatched. As DNA, the CDR3 is TGTGCCACCAGTGACCACAGGACTAGCGGGGTCAATGAGCAGTTCTTC. It specifies CATSDHRTSGVNEQFF.